A single sample is the source of the 27 T cell receptor beta chains below, sequenced in a study of technical replicates of blood from a handful of donors (dated by TCRdb to about 2017). Libraries were prepared through the immunoSEQ multiplex PCR assay. TCRdb took over this immuneACCESS table, retaining in-frame rearrangements with V and J assigned. Such tables are incomplete; in checked studies, under half of the missing clones stem from an unresolved V gene, and the remainder is unexplained. For this sample there are tens of thousands of clones; roughly 93% appear just once. The ten largest clonotypes hold approximately 4.2% of the sample. Sequencing input: PBMCs. These receptors were collected from a human donor in good health. Some clones in this sample may be carry-over from other donors' samples.

J is TRBJ2-5 and V is TRBV28; 9 nucleotides line up with TRBD2. Per germline, CDR1 MDHEN and CDR2 SYDVKM. CDR3 length equals 13 residues. With V trimmed by 7 bases and J by 8 bases, 8 bases remained unmatched. The CDR3 loop is CASNPGLAATQYF. CDR3 nucleotides: TGTGCCAGCAACCCGGGACTAGCAGCCACCCAGTACTTC.

The chain has TRBV2 and TRBJ2-5; 9 bases line up with TRBD2. CDR1 is SNHLY, CDR2 FYNNEI, per germline. The CDR3 sequence is 17 residues long. Unmatched junction bases numbered 7, after V lost 1 base and J lost 1 base. The CDR3 region is CASSEGTAGGPQETQYF. The CDR3 DNA sequence: TGTGCCAGCAGTGAAGGAACAGCGGGGGGTCCCCAAGAGACCCAGTACTTC. The variable domain in full, with the rest retrieved from reference TRBV2 and TRBJ2-5, is EPEVTQTPSHQVTQMGQEVILRCVPISNHLYFYWYRQILGQKVEFLVSFYNNEISEKSEIFDDQFSVERPDGSNFTLKIRSTKLEDSAMYFCASSEGTAGGPQETQYFGPGTRLLVL.

This clone was recorded only once. This chain links TRBV6-4 with TRBJ2-1; 7 bases line up with TRBD2. This CDR3 region has 14 residues. Losses at the gene ends were 0 bases for V and 8 bases for J; bases not matched to a gene: 4. From germline, CDR1 is MRHNA and CDR2 SNTAGT. The CDR3 reads CASSDSGGADEQFF. The CDR3 bases are TGTGCCAGCAGTGACTCGGGAGGGGCGGATGAGCAGTTCTTC.

This chain joins TRBV2 and TRBJ2-1, with 14 bases lining up with TRBD2. The CDR3 runs 15 residues. Per the germline V gene, CDR1 is SNHLY and CDR2 is FYNNEI. V was clipped by 6 bases and J by 9 bases; unmatched bases: 7. The CDR3 sequence: CASRKTSGGAVEQFF. The CDR3 bases are TGTGCCAGCAGAAAGACTAGCGGGGGGGCCGTTGAGCAGTTCTTC.

This chain connects TRBV9 to TRBJ2-5, with 11 bases aligning to TRBD2. Germline V gene lookup returns CDR1 SGDLS and CDR2 YYNGEE. Losses at the gene ends were 0 bases for V and 8 bases for J; bases not matched to a gene: 9. The length of the CDR3 is 16 residues. CDR3 nucleotides: TGTGCCAGCAGCGTAGCGGGTGGGACTAGCGGATTTACCCAGTACTTC. Encoded protein: CASSVAGGTSGFTQYF.

The V gene is TRBV4-3, the J gene TRBJ2-7; TRBD1 agrees at 7 bases. The CDR3 is 15 amino acids. The germline CDR1 and CDR2 sequences are LGHNA and YSLEER. With V trimmed by 3 bases and J by 2 bases, 7 bases remained unmatched. The CDR3: CASSHLTGSAYEQYF. DNA of the CDR3: TGCGCCAGCAGCCACCTGACAGGGAGTGCCTACGAGCAGTACTTC.

The genes are TRBV27 and TRBJ2-7; the D gene is possibly TRBD2 (6 bases). This CDR3 has 15 amino acids. Looked up from germline, CDR1 is MNHEY and CDR2 is SMNVEV (reference sequence). V was shortened by 3 bases and J by 2 bases, with 14 bases between the two germline ends. The CDR3 here is CASSFRQGGPYEQYF. The CDR3 DNA follows: TGTGCCAGCAGTTTTCGGCAGGGAGGACCCTACGAGCAGTACTTC.

The chain joins TRBV27 to TRBJ2-7, with TRBD2 matching 13 bases. The CDR3 is made up of 14 amino acids. CDR1 and CDR2 (germline): MNHEY, SMNVEV (reference sequence). V lost 5 bases to trimming and J lost 7 bases; unmatched junction nucleotides: 5. The CDR3: CASSLTSGRGEQYF. CDR3 in DNA: TGTGCCAGCAGTCTAACTAGCGGGAGGGGAGAGCAGTACTTC.

The chain employs TRBV7-2 and TRBJ2-5; tentative D call: TRBD1 (6 bases). The V end lost 3 bases, the J end lost 2 bases, and 13 bases lay between the germline ends. From germline, CDR1 is SGHTA and CDR2 FQGNSA. This CDR3 is built from 15 residues. CDR3 nucleotide sequence: TGTGCCAGCAGCTTGACACGGACAGAGCAAGAGACCCAGTACTTC. Protein: CASSLTRTEQETQYF.

This clone qualifies as medium-sized (0.01 to 0.1%). The genes are TRBV7-9 and TRBJ1-2, with 7 bases lining up with TRBD1. The V gene end was trimmed by 4 bases and the J gene end by 14 bases; junction bases not matched to a gene: 19. The CDR3 spans 15 residues. The germline gives CDR1 SEHNR, CDR2 FQNEAQ (reference sequence). The CDR3 region is CASSSRTGLFHVRTF. For the CDR3, the DNA is TGTGCCAGCAGCTCAAGGACAGGACTCTTTCACGTTCGGACCTTC.

The chain is built from TRBV4-2 and TRBJ1-1; D possibly corresponds to TRBD1 (6 bases). Trimming pared 1 base from V and 0 bases from J, leaving 18 bases between. Germline loops: CDR1 LGHNA, CDR2 YNFKEQ. The CDR3 runs to 18 residues. The CDR3 reads CASSQVGGQNRVNTEAFF. For the CDR3, the DNA is TGTGCCAGCAGCCAAGTCGGGGGGCAAAACAGGGTGAACACTGAAGCTTTCTTT.

In its sample, this clone ranks as medium-sized. The same CDR3 also results from other DNA sequences found in this sample. The chain has TRBV5-1 and TRBJ2-1; 8 positions match TRBD2. CDR1 SGHRS and CDR2 YFSETQ come from the germline V gene. The CDR3 has 14 residues. V shed 3 bases, J shed 4 bases, and the junction held 3 bases outside the gene matches. CDR3 in DNA: TGCGCCAGCAGCTCGGCGGGAGGATACAATGAGCAGTTCTTC. It specifies CASSSAGGYNEQFF.

The J gene is TRBJ1-2, the V gene TRBV19; D is unclear. CDR1 is LNHDA and CDR2 is SQIVND in the germline V gene (reference sequence). CDR3 size: 15 residues. V lost 0 bases to trimming and J lost 4 bases, with 12 bases between them. CDR3 coding DNA: TGTGCCAGTAGTATAGATGGCCAGCTAGGCTATGGCTACACCTTC. It is translated as CASSIDGQLGYGYTF.

This chain joins TRBV12-5 and TRBJ2-6; D call uncertain. In germline, CDR1 is LGHNT, CDR2 FRNRAP. V dropped 2 bases and J dropped 12 bases, with 8 bases sitting between them. This CDR3 region has 12 residues. The CDR3 loop reads CASGLTPFVLTF. As DNA, the CDR3 is TGTGCTAGTGGTTTGACACCCTTCGTCCTGACTTTC.

V and J are TRBV7-9 and TRBJ2-5; D remains ambiguous. The CDR3 covers 12 residues. The V end was cut by 1 base, the J end by 5 bases, with 5 bases between. The germline V gene has CDR1 SEHNR and CDR2 FQNEAQ (reference sequence). As DNA, the CDR3 is TGTGCCAGCAGCTTAGGTGAGGAGACCCAGTACTTC. Its translation: CASSLGEETQYF. The full variable domain, its missing parts supplied by reference TRBV7-9 and TRBJ2-5, is DTGVSQNPRHKITKRGQNVTFRCDPISEHNRLYWYRQTLGQGPEFLTYFQNEAQLEKSRLLSDRFSAERPKGSFSTLEIQRTEQGDSAMYLCASSLGEETQYFGPGTRLLVL.

The rearrangement uses TRBV4-1 and TRBJ2-1; TRBD1 aligns across 9 bases. Germline V gene lookup returns CDR1 MGHRA and CDR2 YSYEKL. V lost 1 base to trimming and J lost 4 bases; unmatched junction nucleotides: 11. The CDR3 consists of 18 residues. CDR3 amino acids: CASSQADFLGTGYNEQFF. DNA for the CDR3: TGCGCCAGCAGCCAAGCGGACTTTCTTGGGACAGGGTACAATGAGCAGTTCTTC.

The chain uses TRBV7-2 and TRBJ2-2; TRBD2 matches at 13 bases. Losses at the gene ends were 5 bases for V and 9 bases for J; bases not matched to a gene: 12. This CDR3 has 17 residues. The germline V gene has CDR1 SGHTA and CDR2 FQGNSA. The CDR3 bases are TGTGCCAGCAGCGCACCGCTAACTAGCGGGAGGGCCCGGGAGCTGTTTTTT. Its translation is CASSAPLTSGRARELFF. The variable domain in full, completed from reference TRBV7-2 and TRBJ2-2, reads GAGVSQSPSNKVTEKGKDVELRCDPISGHTALYWYRQSLGQGLEFLIYFQGNSAPDKSGLPSDRFSAERTGGSVSTLTIQRTQQEDSAVYLCASSAPLTSGRARELFFGEGSRLTVL.

The rearrangement joins TRBV9 to TRBJ2-5, with D possibly TRBD1 on 6 matching bases. The germline gives CDR1 SGDLS, CDR2 YYNGEE. Trimming stripped 4 bases from V and 5 bases from J, with 15 bases between. The CDR3 has 14 residues. CDR3 residues: CASSPRTAGETQYF. CDR3 bases: TGTGCCAGCAGCCCTCGGACAGCTGGGGAGACCCAGTACTTC.

The CDR3, as DNA: TGTGCCAGCAAAGGTAGGGGACTAGCTGATGAGCAGTTCTTC. This gives the protein CASKGRGLADEQFF. The J gene is TRBJ2-1, the V gene TRBV27, with 9 bases matching TRBD2. Germline loops: CDR1 MNHEY, CDR2 SMNVEV (reference sequence). V lost 7 bases and J lost 8; bases outside the gene matches: 9. This CDR3 has 14 residues.

J is TRBJ2-2 and V is TRBV19; D is undetermined. Trimming left V 5 bases short and J 2 bases short, with 9 bases between. The length of the CDR3 is 14 residues. Germline CDR1 reads LNHDA; CDR2 reads SQIVND (reference sequence). The CDR3 DNA sequence: TGTGCCAGTAGTCTCTACCGTAACACCGGGGAGCTGTTTTTT. It encodes CASSLYRNTGELFF. The full variable domain, rest sourced from reference TRBV19 and TRBJ2-2, is DGGITQSPKYLFRKEGQNVTLSCEQNLNHDAMYWYRQDPGQGLRLIYYSQIVNDFQKGDIAEGYSVSREKKESFPLTVTSAQKNPTAFYLCASSLYRNTGELFFGEGSRLTVL.

This chain joins TRBV6-5 and TRBJ2-1; D remains unclear. Trimming left V 5 bases short and J 5 bases short, with 16 bases between. CDR1 is MNHEY, CDR2 SVGAGI, per germline. The CDR3 is 15 amino acids. This CDR3 is CASSPWRLVDNEQFF. The CDR3 bases are TGTGCCAGCAGTCCCTGGCGACTCGTCGACAATGAGCAGTTCTTC.

This rearrangement joins TRBV10-3 to TRBJ1-2; 9 nucleotides line up with TRBD1. This CDR3 contains 15 residues. CDR1 and CDR2 (germline): ENHRY, SYGVKD. V lost 6 bases and J lost 3; bases outside the gene matches: 8. Here the CDR3 DNA reads TGTGCCATCAGAACACAAACAGGGGGCGACTATGGCTACACCTTC. This gives the protein CAIRTQTGGDYGYTF.

The gene calls are TRBV29-1 and TRBJ1-1; D not certain. From germline, CDR1 is SQVTM and CDR2 ANQGSEA. The CDR3 extends over 11 amino acids. V lost 5 bases and J lost 1, with 5 bases in between. In DNA form, the CDR3 reads TGCAGCGTTTTGAGGAACACTGAAGCTTTCTTT. This codes for CSVLRNTEAFF.

The V call is TRBV7-2, the J call TRBJ2-5; 10 positions agree with TRBD2. The V gene's germline CDR1 is SGHTA and CDR2 FQGNSA. This CDR3 comprises 16 residues. Trimming cost V 5 bases and J 1 base; bases outside gene matches: 7. DNA of the CDR3: TGTGCCAGCAGCCCTACTCCTAGCGGGGGCCAAGAGACCCAGTACTTC. Residues: CASSPTPSGGQETQYF.

The J gene is TRBJ1-1, the V gene TRBV7-9, with D unresolved. From germline, CDR1 is SEHNR and CDR2 FQNEAQ (reference sequence). V was clipped by 3 bases and J by 3 bases, with 8 bases between them. This CDR3 is 13 amino acids long. CDR3 protein: CASSFSEDTEAFF. The CDR3 DNA reads TGTGCCAGCAGCTTCTCAGAGGACACTGAAGCTTTCTTT.

This rearrangement joins TRBV2 to TRBJ2-1, with 11 bases that match TRBD1. Germline CDR1 and CDR2: SNHLY and FYNNEI. This CDR3 has 16 residues. V was pared by 2 bases and J by 8 bases, with 8 bases of the junction left unmatched. This CDR3 reads CASSELGTGGVDEQFF. The CDR3 DNA reads TGTGCCAGCAGTGAACTCGGGACAGGGGGTGTGGATGAGCAGTTCTTC.

The V gene is TRBV5-1, the J gene TRBJ2-2; 9 nucleotides match TRBD2. J was trimmed by 4 bases and V by 4 bases; bases with no gene match: 5. Germline lookup yields CDR1 SGHRS and CDR2 YFSETQ. This CDR3 spans 15 amino acids. CDR3 bases: TGCGCCAGCAGCACCGGAGCGGGGGGCACCGGGGAGCTGTTTTTT. Translated: CASSTGAGGTGELFF.